The rows below give T cell receptor beta chains drawn from one sample of a study of shared clonotypes between healthy human individuals. Assay used: immunoSEQ multiplex PCR; TCRdb lists only in-frame clones, some missing. The data contain about 1.1 million clones, roughly 80% of them singletons. The sequencing input was memory CD4+ T cells from PBMCs. Receptors originate from a man aged 18 to 29 in good health. Some clones in this sample may be carry-over from other donors' samples. The CDR3 runs from the conserved cysteine through the conserved F or W. The D gene is left open where the match is weak. Not every row has a clone size; where given, it reads once, few, many or a size class.

NA,TRBJ1-5,TRBV6-1,NA,CASMVERGGQPQHF,TGTGCCAGCATGGTAGAACGGGGTGGGCAGCCCCAGCATTTT
NA,TRBJ1-2,TRBV5-4,TRBD1,CASSRDRGMGGYTF,TGTGCCAGCAGCCGTGACAGGGGCATGGGTGGCTACACCTTC
NA,TRBJ2-2,TRBV5-6,TRBD1,CASSPGTGDTGELFF,TGTGCCAGCAGCCCAGGGACAGGAGACACCGGGGAGCTGTTTTTT
NA,TRBJ2-1,TRBV6-5,NA,CASSYSAYNEQFF,TGTGCCAGCAGTTACTCGGCGTACAATGAGCAGTTCTTC
once,TRBJ1-6,TRBV30,TRBD1,CAWISRGQQNSPLHF,TGTGCCTGGATCTCTAGGGGACAGCAAAATTCACCCCTCCACTTT
NA,TRBJ2-1,TRBV4-2,TRBD2,CASSQEIAGSSYNEQFF,TGTGCCAGCAGCCAAGAGATAGCGGGGAGCTCCTACAATGAGCAGTTCTTC
NA,TRBJ1-3,TRBV6-5,NA,CASREGGSGNTIYF,TGTGCCAGCAGGGAGGGGGGATCCGGAAACACCATATATTTT
NA,TRBJ2-5,TRBV14,TRBD2,CASSQGSGGNQYF,TGTGCCAGCAGCCAAGGTTCGGGGGGGAACCAGTACTTC
NA,TRBJ2-2,TRBV6-8,NA,CASSYPAGALNTGELFF,TGTGCCAGCAGTTACCCCGCAGGGGCCCTCAACACCGGGGAGCTGTTTTTT
NA,TRBJ1-1,TRBV28,NA,CASSPRQVMNTEAFF,TGTGCCAGCAGTCCGCGACAGGTCATGAACACTGAAGCTTTCTTT
NA,TRBJ2-5,TRBV18,NA,CASSPQGRETQYF,TGTGCCAGCTCACCACAGGGACGGGAGACCCAGTACTTC
NA,TRBJ2-7,TRBV5-5,TRBD1,CASSSTGPLSSYEQYF,TGTGCCAGCAGCTCGACAGGGCCCCTTTCTTCCTACGAGCAGTACTTC
once,TRBJ1-2,TRBV5-4,NA,CASSLELGLGYTF,TGTGCCAGCAGCTTAGAGTTGGGGCTTGGCTACACCTTC
NA,TRBJ1-4,TRBV5-6,NA,CASSLSRTGPTEKLFF,TGTGCCAGCAGCTTGTCCCGAACGGGACCGACGGAAAAACTGTTTTTT
NA,TRBJ1-2,TRBV4-2,NA,CASSQVTGLSGYTF,TGTGCCAGCAGCCAGGTGACCGGTCTATCTGGCTACACCTTC
NA,TRBJ2-5,TRBV14,NA,CASSQRKGRPQETQYF,TGTGCCAGCAGCCAGAGGAAGGGACGGCCACAAGAGACCCAGTACTTC
NA,TRBJ2-3,TRBV27,NA,CASTKGVIFGTQYF,TGTGCCAGCACAAAGGGGGTCATATTCGGTACGCAGTATTTT
NA,TRBJ2-1,TRBV5-1,TRBD2,CASSLVAGGNEQFF,TGCGCCAGCAGCTTGGTAGCGGGAGGTAATGAGCAGTTCTTC
NA,TRBJ2-1,TRBV2,TRBD2,CASSGLAGRNEQFF,TGTGCCAGCAGTGGACTAGCGGGACGTAATGAGCAGTTCTTC